This T cell receptor beta chain is drawn from a study of blood T cell repertoires in COVID-19. Study in general: Researchers got acute and convalescent COVID-19 samples from the United States, Italy and Spain. The analysed material was cDNA or gDNA that came from T cells, B-cell-depleted T cells, or PBMCs.

Original handling: Estimation of nucleated cell counts relied on the amplification of reference gene primers. Clones were read by immunoSEQ multiplex PCR, and TCRdb kept only the in-frame ones, dropping some. The D gene and trimming were derived from the DNA, and the V and J assignments and clone size from that table. Altogether roughly 100,000 clones are present, roughly 80% being singletons, with the ten largest covering approximately 15%. This sequence originates from an elderly woman with acute or convalescent COVID-19. The material sequenced was peripheral blood.

The CDR3, as DNA: TGTGCCAGCATACAGGGGTCAGGAGAGACCCAGTACTTC. It encodes CASIQGSGETQYF. The chain recombines TRBV28 with TRBJ2-5, with TRBD1 matching 7 bases. This CDR3 region has 13 residues. The V and J ends lost 7 bases and 4 bases, in that order; junction bases with no gene match: 6. Germline V gives CDR1 MDHEN, CDR2 SYDVKM.